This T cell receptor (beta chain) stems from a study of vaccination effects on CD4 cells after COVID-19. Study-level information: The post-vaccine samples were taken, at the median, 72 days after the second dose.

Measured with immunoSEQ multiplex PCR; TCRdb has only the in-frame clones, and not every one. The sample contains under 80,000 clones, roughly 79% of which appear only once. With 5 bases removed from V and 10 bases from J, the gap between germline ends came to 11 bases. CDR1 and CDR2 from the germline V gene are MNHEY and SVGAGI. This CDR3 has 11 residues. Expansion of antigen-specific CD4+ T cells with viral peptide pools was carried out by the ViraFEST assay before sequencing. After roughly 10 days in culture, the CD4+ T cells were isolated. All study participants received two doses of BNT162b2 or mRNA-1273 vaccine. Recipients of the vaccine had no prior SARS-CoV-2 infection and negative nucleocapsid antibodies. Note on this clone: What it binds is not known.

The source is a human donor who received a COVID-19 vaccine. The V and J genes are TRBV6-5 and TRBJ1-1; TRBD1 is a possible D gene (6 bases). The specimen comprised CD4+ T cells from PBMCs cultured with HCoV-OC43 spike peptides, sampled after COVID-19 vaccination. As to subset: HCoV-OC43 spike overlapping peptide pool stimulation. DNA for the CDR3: TGTGCCAGCAGTAACAGGGTTGGAGCTTTCTTT. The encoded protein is CASSNRVGAFF.